This record looks at one T cell receptor beta chain sequence and its context. This clonotype has only a few counts. Its recognized antigen is unknown. The sample holds no much larger clone one base away, and base qualities are not on file. Cut back by 4 bases and 0 bases, the V and J ends lie 19 bases apart. From its cysteine to its phenylalanine, the CDR3 spans 18 amino acids. Here the CDR3 DNA is all that survives: 54 bases in frame from base 1. The germline V gene (reference sequence) provides CDR1 SGHKS and CDR2 YYEKEE. Graves' hyperthyroidism was defined as stable when no progression to ophthalmopathy occurred over 18 months of follow-up. The hyperthyroidism patients were between 18 and 65 years old and newly diagnosed, with a disease duration of less than 2 months. Any patient with an uncontrolled infection, another autoimmune disease, pregnancy or lactation was excluded. Diagnoses were based on clinical symptoms, serum thyroxine and TRAb, thyroid ultrasound and orbital computed tomography. PBMCs were isolated from 7.5 to 10 ml of fresh peripheral blood by Ficoll-Paque density gradient centrifugation. Total RNA was extracted with Trizol reagent, and quality was checked on an Agilent 2100 Bioanalyzer.

The data are from a study of T cells in Graves' hyperthyroidism and ophthalmopathy (dated by TCRdb to between 2017 and 2020). With regard to the full study: Peripheral blood samples were taken at initial diagnosis, before any treatment was given. To identify TCR V-J signatures that set the groups apart, the researchers used a discovery cohort of 100 patients, made up of roughly 40 with Graves' ophthalmopathy and some 56 with stable Graves' hyperthyroidism. Prospective prediction of ophthalmopathy was tested in an independent validation cohort consisting of 18 to 20 hyperthyroidism patients and approximately 16 patients who later progressed to ophthalmopathy. The approximately 100 discovery patients were randomly divided into training and test sets at a 7:3 ratio. In addition, the study compared T-cell repertoires in thyroid tissue and in blood from five or six Graves' hyperthyroidism patients. After sampling, hyperthyroidism patients received methimazole starting at 30 mg daily, and ophthalmopathy patients received high-dose intravenous methylprednisolone. The paper reports TCR Vbeta CDR3 sequencing of fewer than 150 peripheral blood samples: 43 ophthalmopathy, roughly 74 hyperthyroidism and about 17 progressor patients.

The research as a whole found: Ophthalmopathy was separated from stable hyperthyroidism by a 13 V-J signature model, with about 86% sensitivity and just over 81% specificity obtained in cross-validation and 80%/75% obtained in testing. No statistical method was used to fix the sample size in advance, and group allocation was not hidden from the investigators. Most expanded thyroid clonotypes (frequency above 0.001) were also detected in blood, a finding suggesting that blood repertoires may reflect thyroid immune responses. In validation, the model predicted progression to ophthalmopathy with 60% to 71% sensitivity and around 72% specificity, a median of approximately 6.5 months before onset.

Amplification of TCR beta CDR3 regions was carried out from RNA transcripts. For the first round of RT-PCR on the TCR CDR3, the HTBI primer set was used together with the Qiagen OneStep RT-PCR kit. The libraries were constructed in a second round of multiplex PCR and then size-selected and purified. Paired-end sequencing of the libraries was performed with 100 bp reads on an Illumina HiSeq2000. In the authors' own workflow: Raw data were processed with SOAPnuke, discarding reads with adapters, uncalled bases, mean Phred below 15, or no exact constant-primer or identifier match. COPE v1.2.5 was used to merge high-quality paired reads, and clonotypes were defined as unique nucleotide sequences. MiTCR v1.1 was used to align clonotypes to the IMGT TRBV, TRBD and TRBJ reference segments. The analysis was restricted to V-J combinations with a frequency above 0.0001, which together covered 99% to 99.2% of the repertoires. A TCS score was defined as the ratio of F50 (clonal expansion) to E x V (chaos), with BLOSUM62-based TCRdist applied between CDR3 peptides within each V-J. Welch's t-statistics and random forest reduced 514 V-J features to 13, which were used in a naive Bayes classifier (R e1071). TCRdb reprocessed the public reads (quality trimming at Q25 with fastp, clone calling with MiXCR) and kept in-frame beta chains. Each CDR3 protein gets just one entry, which takes the most common genes and DNA from the rows behind it. TCRdb, not the authors, supplied the V and J calls. The sample data list hundreds of thousands of distinct CDR3 sequences, and 12% to 15% of these were observed just once. The ten most abundant clones make up 10% of the sample.

This receptor was identified in a woman aged 18 to 35 with Graves' hyperthyroidism. Sequences were obtained from blood. The rearranged chain carries TRBV5-5 and TRBJ2-2; no D segment can be confidently identified. The sequence in DNA is TGTGCCAGCAGCACCCCTCGGACGTACCCTTCGAACACCGGGGAGCTGTTTTTT. This translates into CASSTPRTYPSNTGELFF. The variable domain in full, with residues beyond the CDR3 obtained from the reference TRBV5-5 and TRBJ2-2 genes, is DAGVTQSPTHLIKTRGQQVTLRCSPISGHKSVSWYQQVLGQGPQFIFQYYEKEERGRGNFPDRFSARQFPNYSSELNVNALLLGDSALYLCASSTPRTYPSNTGELFFGEGSRLTVL.